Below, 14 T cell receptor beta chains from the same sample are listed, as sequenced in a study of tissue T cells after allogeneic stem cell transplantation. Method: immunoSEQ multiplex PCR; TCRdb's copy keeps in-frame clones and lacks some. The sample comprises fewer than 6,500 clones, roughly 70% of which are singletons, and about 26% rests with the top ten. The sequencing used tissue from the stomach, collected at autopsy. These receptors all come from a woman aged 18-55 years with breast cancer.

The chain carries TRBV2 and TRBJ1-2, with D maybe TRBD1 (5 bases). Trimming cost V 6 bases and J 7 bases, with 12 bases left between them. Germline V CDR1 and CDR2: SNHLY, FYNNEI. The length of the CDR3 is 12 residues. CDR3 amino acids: CASSEGNGGYTF. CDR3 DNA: TGTGCCAGCAGCGAGGGGAATGGTGGCTACACCTTC.

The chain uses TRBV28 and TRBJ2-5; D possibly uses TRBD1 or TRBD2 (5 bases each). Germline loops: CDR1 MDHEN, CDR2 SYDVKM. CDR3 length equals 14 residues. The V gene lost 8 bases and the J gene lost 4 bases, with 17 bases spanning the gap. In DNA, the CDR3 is TGTGCCAGCCACCCCGGGACCGTCCCAGAGACCCAGTACTTC. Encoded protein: CASHPGTVPETQYF.

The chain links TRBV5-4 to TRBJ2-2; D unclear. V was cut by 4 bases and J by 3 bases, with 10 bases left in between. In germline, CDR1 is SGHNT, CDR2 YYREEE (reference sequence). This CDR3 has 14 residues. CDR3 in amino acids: CASSPTSDTGELFF. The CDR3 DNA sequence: TGTGCCAGCAGCCCCACCTCAGACACCGGGGAGCTGTTTTTT.

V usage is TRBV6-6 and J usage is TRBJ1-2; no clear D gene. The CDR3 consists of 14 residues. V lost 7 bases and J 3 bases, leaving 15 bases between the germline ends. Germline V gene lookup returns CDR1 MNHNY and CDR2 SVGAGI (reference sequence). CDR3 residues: CASKDSKGDYGYTF. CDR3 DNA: TGTGCCAGCAAAGACTCTAAGGGTGACTATGGCTACACCTTC.

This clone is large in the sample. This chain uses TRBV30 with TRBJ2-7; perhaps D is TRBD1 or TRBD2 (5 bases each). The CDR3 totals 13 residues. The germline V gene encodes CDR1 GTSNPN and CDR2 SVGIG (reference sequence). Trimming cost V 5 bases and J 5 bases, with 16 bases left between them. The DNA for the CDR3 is TGTGCCTGGGACTCCGGGACGCTTAACGAGCAGTACTTC. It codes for CAWDSGTLNEQYF.

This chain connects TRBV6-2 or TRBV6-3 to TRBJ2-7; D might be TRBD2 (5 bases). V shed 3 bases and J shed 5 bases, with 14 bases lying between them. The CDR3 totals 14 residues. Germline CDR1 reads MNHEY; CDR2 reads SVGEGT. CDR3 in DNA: TGTGCCAGCAGTTATAGGGAGAACACACACGAGCAGTACTTC. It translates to CASSYRENTHEQYF.

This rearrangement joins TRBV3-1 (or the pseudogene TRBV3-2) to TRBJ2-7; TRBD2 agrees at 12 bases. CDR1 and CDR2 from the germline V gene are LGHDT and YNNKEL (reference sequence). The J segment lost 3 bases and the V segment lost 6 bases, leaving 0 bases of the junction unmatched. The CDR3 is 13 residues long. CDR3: CASRTSGGYEQYF. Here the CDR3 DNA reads TGTGCCAGCAGGACTAGCGGGGGCTACGAGCAGTACTTC.

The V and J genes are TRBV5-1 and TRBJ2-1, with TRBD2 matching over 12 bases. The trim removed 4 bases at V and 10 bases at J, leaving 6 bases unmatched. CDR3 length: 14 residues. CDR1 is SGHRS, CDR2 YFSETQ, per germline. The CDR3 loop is CASSIGLAGKEQFF. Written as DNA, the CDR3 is TGCGCCAGCAGCATCGGACTAGCGGGGAAAGAGCAGTTCTTC.

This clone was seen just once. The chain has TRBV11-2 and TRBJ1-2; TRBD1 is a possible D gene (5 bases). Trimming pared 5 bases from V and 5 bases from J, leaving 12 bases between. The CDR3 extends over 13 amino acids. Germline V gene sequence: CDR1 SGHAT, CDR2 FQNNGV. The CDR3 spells CASSQGPIYGYTF. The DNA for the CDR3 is TGTGCCAGCAGCCAGGGACCAATATATGGCTACACCTTC.

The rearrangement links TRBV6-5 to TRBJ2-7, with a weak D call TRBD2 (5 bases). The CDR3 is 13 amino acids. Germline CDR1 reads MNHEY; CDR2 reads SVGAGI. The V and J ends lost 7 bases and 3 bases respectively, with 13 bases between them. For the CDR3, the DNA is TGTGCCAGCAATTTCCAGAGGGACTACGAGCAGTACTTC. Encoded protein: CASNFQRDYEQYF.

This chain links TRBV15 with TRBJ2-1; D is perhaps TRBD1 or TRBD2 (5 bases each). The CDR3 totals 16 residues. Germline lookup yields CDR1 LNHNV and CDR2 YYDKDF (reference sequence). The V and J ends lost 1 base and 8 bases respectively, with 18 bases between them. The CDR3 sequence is CATSRVREGPGHEQFF. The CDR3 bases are TGTGCCACCAGCAGAGTGAGAGAGGGACCCGGGCATGAGCAGTTCTTC. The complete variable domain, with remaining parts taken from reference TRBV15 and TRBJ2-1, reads DAMVIQNPRYQVTQFGKPVTLSCSQTLNHNVMYWYQQKSSQAPKLLFHYYDKDFNNEADTPDNFQSRRPNTSFCFLDIRSPGLGDTAMYLCATSRVREGPGHEQFFGPGTRLTVL.

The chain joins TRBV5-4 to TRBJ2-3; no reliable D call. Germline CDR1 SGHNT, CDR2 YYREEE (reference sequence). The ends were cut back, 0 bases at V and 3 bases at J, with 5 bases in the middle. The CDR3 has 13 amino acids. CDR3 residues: CASSLEGTDTQYF. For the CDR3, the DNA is TGTGCCAGCAGCTTGGAAGGGACAGATACGCAGTATTTT.

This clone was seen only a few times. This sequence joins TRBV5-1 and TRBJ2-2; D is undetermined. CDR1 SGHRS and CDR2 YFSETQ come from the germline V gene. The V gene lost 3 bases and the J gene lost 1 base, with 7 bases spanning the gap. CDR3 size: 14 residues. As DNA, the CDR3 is TGCGCCAGCAGCTCGCGGCAGAACACCGGGGAGCTGTTTTTT. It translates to CASSSRQNTGELFF.

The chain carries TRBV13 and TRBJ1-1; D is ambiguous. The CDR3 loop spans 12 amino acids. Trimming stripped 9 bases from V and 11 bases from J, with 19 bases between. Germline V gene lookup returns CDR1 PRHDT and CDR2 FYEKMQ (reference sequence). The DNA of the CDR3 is TGTGCCAGACTTAAGCCATGGGGTGATGCTTTCTTT. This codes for CARLKPWGDAFF.